This entry features one T cell receptor beta chain sequence. Its cognate antigen is unknown. CDR3 length: 15 residues. V was cut by 0 bases and J by 3 bases, with 13 bases left in between. Germline CDR1 SGDLS, CDR2 YYNGEE. The sample comes from a study of shared clonotypes between healthy human individuals. Study-level information: The cohort had a couple of women and a few men, ages 18 to 49. Researchers assigned three CD4 naive, three CD4 memory, two CD8 naive and one CD8 memory plate to each donor.

Sequencing used immunoSEQ multiplex PCR; TCRdb keeps in-frame clones, though not all of them. The sample comprises about 2.1 million clones, just under 95% of which are singletons, and more than 1.5% rests with the top ten. The study, taken as a whole, reports: Unshared clonotypes carried lower generation probabilities than those common to all four donors. For sorted subsets, rarefaction showed incomplete sequencing despite large depth.

Naive CD8 populations comprised CD45RO-negative cells positively selected for CCR7, excluding terminally differentiated effector memory CD45RA+ cells. The source is a man younger than 35 in good health. Some clones in this sample may be carry-over from other donors' samples. The J gene is TRBJ2-7, the V gene TRBV9, with D perhaps matching TRBD2 (6 bases). The sequenced material came from naive CD8+ T cells from PBMCs. The DNA for the CDR3 is TGTGCCAGCAGCGTAGCGGGGACTGGATACTACGAGCAGTACTTC. Translating gives CASSVAGTGYYEQYF.